This T cell receptor beta chain is drawn from a study of PD-L1 blockade in urothelial cancer. Time point specified: peripheral blood 6 weeks after treatment start. Repertoires were generated with immunoSEQ multiplex PCR, while TCRdb's copy carries only in-frame clones and drops some. The sample consists of about 76,000 clones, approximately 90% of them appearing once. This TCR was recovered from a woman older than 75 with urothelial cancer. The sample in question was PBMCs, obtained around atezolizumab (anti-PD-L1) treatment.

The DNA for the CDR3 is TGTGCCTGGAGTGCAGGAACAGGGGGTACCTATGGCTACACCTTC. Protein product: CAWSAGTGGTYGYTF. The chain has TRBV30 and TRBJ1-2; 8 bases map to TRBD1. J was trimmed by 4 bases and V by 1 base; bases with no gene match: 8. The CDR3 is 15 residues long. Germline assignment: CDR1 GTSNPN and CDR2 SVGIG (reference sequence).